A selection of T cell receptor beta chains follows, all from one sample in a study of Graves' ophthalmopathy and Graves' hyperthyroidism. TCRdb reprocessed the multiplex PCR reads via MiXCR and lists one record per CDR3 protein. The sample lists over a million distinct CDR3 sequences, roughly two fifths seen once, with 11% in the top ten. The material sequenced was peripheral blood or thyroid tissue (not recorded which). The receptor source for this set is an adult man with Graves' hyperthyroidism. Both conserved end residues are part of each CDR3. Fields, in order: clone size, V gene, J gene, D gene, CDR3 DNA, CDR3 protein. A D gene is named only where the DNA matches it firmly. Clone size appears in some rows only: once, few, many, or a class for an expanded clone.

clone size: many
V gene: TRBV4-2
J gene: TRBJ1-1
D gene: -
CDR3 DNA: TGTGCCAGCAGAGGCGTCACTGAAGCTTTCTTT
CDR3 protein: CASRGVTEAFF

clone size: few
V gene: TRBV29-1
J gene: TRBJ2-7
D gene: -
CDR3 DNA: TGCAGCGTTGTTGTACTCCTGGGTGACGAGCAGTACTTC
CDR3 protein: CSVVVLLGDEQYF

clone size: few
V gene: TRBV24-1
J gene: TRBJ1-2
D gene: -
CDR3 DNA: TGTGCCACCAGTGAGGCAGGGATTGTCGGATGGGATGGCTACACCTTC
CDR3 protein: CATSEAGIVGWDGYTF

clone size: -
V gene: TRBV29-1
J gene: TRBJ2-7
D gene: -
CDR3 DNA: TGCAGCCCCGCCGGGACGGGGGCCTACGAGCAGTACTTC
CDR3 protein: CSPAGTGAYEQYF

clone size: -
V gene: TRBV11-2
J gene: TRBJ1-6
D gene: -
CDR3 DNA: TGTGCCAGCAGCTCATTTTCAGGGAATTCACCCCTCCACTTT
CDR3 protein: CASSSFSGNSPLHF

clone size: -
V gene: TRBV19
J gene: TRBJ2-5
D gene: TRBD2
CDR3 DNA: TGTGCCAGTAGTATAGATCCGCGGCTAGCGGGAGGGGGAGAGACCCAGTACTTC
CDR3 protein: CASSIDPRLAGGGETQYF

clone size: -
V gene: TRBV12-3/TRBV12-4
J gene: TRBJ1-6
D gene: TRBD1
CDR3 DNA: TGTGCCAGCAGAGACCCGGGACAGGGATTGGATTCACCCCTCCACTTT
CDR3 protein: CASRDPGQGLDSPLHF

clone size: -
V gene: TRBV6-5
J gene: TRBJ2-7
D gene: -
CDR3 DNA: TGTGCCAGCAGTTACTCGACTCCCGGGAGCTCCTACGAGCAGTACTTC
CDR3 protein: CASSYSTPGSSYEQYF

clone size: -
V gene: TRBV10-3
J gene: TRBJ2-7
D gene: TRBD2
CDR3 DNA: TGTGCCATCGGAGCGGGAACCTTAGACTACGAGCAGTACTTC
CDR3 protein: CAIGAGTLDYEQYF

clone size: many
V gene: TRBV7-2
J gene: TRBJ2-7
D gene: TRBD2
CDR3 DNA: TGTGCCAGCAGTTATGTTGCGACTAGCGACACCTACGAGCAGTACTTC
CDR3 protein: CASSYVATSDTYEQYF

clone size: many
V gene: TRBV20-1
J gene: TRBJ2-7
D gene: -
CDR3 DNA: TGCAGTGCTCTCAGGGCCGAAACCTACGAGCAGTACTTC
CDR3 protein: CSALRAETYEQYF

clone size: -
V gene: TRBV14
J gene: TRBJ1-4
D gene: -
CDR3 DNA: TGTGCCAGCAGACCCCCCTCGGGGGAAAAACTGTTTTTT
CDR3 protein: CASRPPSGEKLFF

clone size: -
V gene: TRBV9
J gene: TRBJ1-1
D gene: TRBD1
CDR3 DNA: TGTGCCAGTAGTATCCAGGGGGTAATGACTGAAGCTTTCTTT
CDR3 protein: CASSIQGVMTEAFF

clone size: few
V gene: TRBV19
J gene: TRBJ1-1
D gene: -
CDR3 DNA: TGTGCCAGTAGAGGATGGGAGGGACAGAACACTGAAGCTTTCTTT
CDR3 protein: CASRGWEGQNTEAFF

clone size: once
V gene: TRBV11-2
J gene: TRBJ2-5
D gene: -
CDR3 DNA: TGTGCCAGCAGCTTTGGGTTTCATTGGGATCCGGAGACCCAGTACTTC
CDR3 protein: CASSFGFHWDPETQYF

clone size: many
V gene: TRBV20-1
J gene: TRBJ2-7
D gene: TRBD2
CDR3 DNA: TGCAGTGCTAGGGGTCTAGCGGGAGTTCAGTACTTC
CDR3 protein: CSARGLAGVQYF

clone size: -
V gene: TRBV3-1
J gene: TRBJ2-7
D gene: -
CDR3 DNA: TGTGCCAGCAGCCAAGTCGACTACGAGCAGTACTTC
CDR3 protein: CASSQVDYEQYF

clone size: -
V gene: TRBV7-9
J gene: TRBJ2-7
D gene: -
CDR3 DNA: TGTGCCAGCAGCACCTACAGTCGATCCTACGAGCAGTACTTC
CDR3 protein: CASSTYSRSYEQYF

clone size: many
V gene: TRBV7-2
J gene: TRBJ1-5
D gene: -
CDR3 DNA: TGTGCCAGCAGCTTATTCGGGGGTAGCAATCAGCCCCAGCATTTT
CDR3 protein: CASSLFGGSNQPQHF

clone size: many
V gene: TRBV7-9
J gene: TRBJ1-5
D gene: -
CDR3 DNA: TGTGCCAGCAGGTCGGGGGATCAGCCCCAGCATTTT
CDR3 protein: CASRSGDQPQHF

clone size: -
V gene: TRBV20-1
J gene: TRBJ2-7
D gene: TRBD2
CDR3 DNA: TGCAGTGCTAGCGTTGCGGGAGTTTACTACGAGCAGTACTTC
CDR3 protein: CSASVAGVYYEQYF

clone size: few
V gene: TRBV2
J gene: TRBJ1-1
D gene: TRBD1
CDR3 DNA: TGTGCCAGCAGTGCCGACCGGGCAGGGGGAAACACTGAAGCTTTCTTT
CDR3 protein: CASSADRAGGNTEAFF

clone size: few
V gene: TRBV30
J gene: TRBJ1-1
D gene: -
CDR3 DNA: TGTGCCTGGACAGGTGGGCCTGAAGCTTTCTTT
CDR3 protein: CAWTGGPEAFF